These 24 T cell receptor beta chains came from one sample sequenced in a study of T-cell reconstitution after alpha-beta-depleted transplantation in children (dated by TCRdb to 2016 to 2017). The library came from PCR. Instrument on record: Illumina HiSeq 2500. TCR library preparation used molecular barcoding, with unique molecular identifiers applied to normalize quantification of the TCRbeta repertoire. The raw public reads went through TCRdb reprocessing: fastp at Q25, MiXCR clone calling, in-frame beta chains kept. Identical CDR3 proteins give one entry, which carries the most common genes and DNA. Here the sample has 500,000 to 600,000 distinct CDR3 sequences; about a sixth occur a single time. In total, the top ten clones hold about 3.1% of the sample. The specimen comprised PBMCs from the stem cell graft donor, sampled from the stem cell graft. The source of these receptors is a human donor who donated a stem cell graft to a child with acute lymphoblastic leukemia.

Ten or more counts support this clonotype. The chain recombines TRBV12-3 or TRBV12-4 with TRBJ1-1, with 11 bases identical to TRBD1. This CDR3 has 17 residues. V shed 6 bases, J shed 1 base, and the junction held 10 bases outside the gene matches. The CDR3 DNA reads as TGTGCCAGCAGCTCAGTGGACAGGGGGCGGCGGAACACTGAAGCTTTCTTT. Protein: CASSSVDRGRRNTEAFF.

At least ten counts were recorded for this clonotype. The junction does not match germline at one end; this may be a read error. This chain links TRBV5-1 with TRBJ2-2, with D possibly matching TRBD1 (6 bases). The CDR3 spans 14 residues. Per the germline V gene, CDR1 is SGHRS and CDR2 is YFSETQ. The CDR3 sequence: CASSSGQNTGELFF. Here the CDR3 DNA reads TGTGCCAGCAGCTCGGGACAGAACACCGGGGAGCTGTTTTTT.

This chain uses TRBV29-1 with TRBJ2-7; a possible D gene is TRBD2 (6 bases). The CDR3 extends over 12 amino acids. Germline V gene sequence: CDR1 SQVTM, CDR2 ANQGSEA. V lost 4 bases and J lost 6, with 13 bases in between. Here the CDR3 DNA reads TGCAGCGTTGTCGGCGGGACGGGCGAGCAGTACTTC. It encodes CSVVGGTGEQYF.

The chain has TRBV12-3 or TRBV12-4 and TRBJ2-1; D possibly corresponds to TRBD1 (5 bases). Between the trimmed V and J ends, which lost 3 bases and 4 bases, there was a span of 13 bases. The CDR3 loop spans 15 amino acids. The CDR3 protein is CASSFRAGLYNEQFF. In DNA, the CDR3 is TGTGCCAGCAGTTTCCGGGCAGGGCTATACAATGAGCAGTTCTTC.

This clonotype was observed a few times. The V gene is TRBV29-1, the J gene TRBJ2-7; D unresolved. The CDR3 runs to 11 residues. V was clipped by 5 bases and J by 6 bases, with 11 bases between them. Germline lookup yields CDR1 SQVTM and CDR2 ANQGSEA. The chain's CDR3 is CSVSPGVEQYF. As DNA, the CDR3 is TGCAGCGTTTCCCCTGGGGTCGAGCAGTACTTC.

The chain combines TRBV5-1 with TRBJ2-1; TRBD2 matches 9 bases. Germline V lookup: CDR1 SGHRS, CDR2 YFSETQ. J gave up 2 bases and V 1 base, and 10 bases lay outside the gene matches. This CDR3 spans 18 amino acids. The CDR3 region has the DNA TGCGCCAGCAGCTTGTCATTCGCTCCTAGCGGGGCCTACAATGAGCAGTTCTTC. Its protein is CASSLSFAPSGAYNEQFF.

The V gene is TRBV7-8, the J gene TRBJ2-7; no firm D call. This CDR3 is 13 amino acids long. The V end was cut by 4 bases, the J end by 4 bases, with 11 bases between. Germline assignment: CDR1 SGHVS and CDR2 FQNEAQ. CDR3 region: CASSSIYQYEQYF. DNA of the CDR3: TGTGCCAGCAGCTCAATCTACCAATACGAGCAGTACTTC.

The chain joins TRBV20-1 to TRBJ2-3; TRBD2 agrees at 13 bases. CDR1 and CDR2 (germline): DFQATT, SNEGSKA (reference sequence). This CDR3 comprises 16 residues. Trimming took 5 bases from V and 1 from J; bases not matched to a gene: 6. In DNA, the CDR3 is TGCAGTGCTGCCCGAGGACTAGCGGGAGGCACAGATACGCAGTATTTT. Encoded protein: CSAARGLAGGTDTQYF.

This clonotype has more than one count but fewer than ten. The rearrangement uses TRBV10-2 and TRBJ2-7; tentative D call: TRBD2 (5 bases). Trimming removed 3 bases at V and 2 bases at J, with 11 bases between. This CDR3 has 14 amino acids. CDR1 WSHSY and CDR2 SAAADI come from the germline V gene. Here the CDR3 DNA reads TGCGCCAGCAGTGAAATCGGGGTCACCTACGAGCAGTACTTC. Translating it yields CASSEIGVTYEQYF.

This clonotype was detected only a few times. The gene calls are TRBV9 and TRBJ1-2; a weak D match, TRBD1 (5 bases). Trimming stripped 0 bases from V and 6 bases from J, with 9 bases between. The CDR3 loop spans 13 amino acids. Looked up from germline, CDR1 is SGDLS and CDR2 is YYNGEE. CDR3 loop: CASSVAGGDGYTF. In DNA, the CDR3 is TGTGCCAGCAGCGTAGCGGGGGGAGATGGCTACACCTTC. Full variable domain (remainder filled in from reference TRBV9 and TRBJ1-2): DSGVTQTPKHLITATGQRVTLRCSPRSGDLSVYWYQQSLDQGLQFLIQYYNGEERAKGNILERFSAQQFPDLHSELNLSSLELGDSALYFCASSVAGGDGYTFGSGTRLTVV.

The chain links TRBV29-1 to TRBJ2-3, with 9 bases that match TRBD1. The ends lost 3 bases at V and 2 bases at J; junction bases unmatched: 12. Germline values: CDR1 SQVTM, CDR2 ANQGSEA. The CDR3 extends over 17 amino acids. The CDR3 reads CSVEEPGTGSDTDTQYF. As DNA, the CDR3 is TGCAGCGTTGAGGAACCTGGGACAGGGAGTGACACAGATACGCAGTATTTT.

This chain uses TRBV14 with TRBJ2-3, with D perhaps matching TRBD1 (7 bases). V shed 3 bases and J shed 5 bases, with 15 bases lying between them. Per the germline V gene, CDR1 is SGHDN and CDR2 is FVKESK. There are 15 residues in the CDR3. The CDR3 bases are TGTGCCAGCAGCCAGGGGAGGACAGGCAGAGATACGCAGTATTTT. Its translation is CASSQGRTGRDTQYF.

This chain connects TRBV5-1 to TRBJ2-7; D is unresolved. The length of the CDR3 is 14 residues. Germline V lookup: CDR1 SGHRS, CDR2 YFSETQ. V gave up 5 bases and J gave up 2 bases, with 14 bases separating them. Here the CDR3 reads CASSPSFRPYEQYF. The CDR3 bases are TGCGCCAGCAGTCCCTCCTTTCGCCCCTACGAGCAGTACTTC.

This clonotype occurred a few times. The chain couples TRBV29-1 to TRBJ2-7; 8 bases are shared with TRBD1. The CDR3 consists of 12 residues. Trimming removed 5 bases from V and 6 bases from J; junction bases left unmatched: 6. Germline V lookup: CDR1 SQVTM, CDR2 ANQGSEA. CDR3 coding DNA: TGCAGCGTTAAGGACAGGGTCATCGAGCAGTACTTC. Translating it yields CSVKDRVIEQYF.

This clonotype turned up a few times. The chain uses TRBV4-2 and TRBJ1-5; TRBD1 might be the D (5 bases). The CDR3 loop spans 15 amino acids. Trimming shortened V by 1 base and J by 4 bases, and 11 bases separated the two germline ends. The germline gives CDR1 LGHNA, CDR2 YNFKEQ. CDR3 loop: CASSQVEEGNQPQHF. The DNA for the CDR3 is TGTGCCAGCAGCCAAGTTGAAGAGGGGAATCAGCCCCAGCATTTT.

The chain joins TRBV5-6 to TRBJ2-3; D is ambiguous. The CDR3 runs to 13 residues. Looked up from germline, CDR1 is SGHDT and CDR2 is YYEEEE. V was clipped by 3 bases and J by 5 bases, with 10 bases between them. This CDR3 is CASSSSEIDTQYF. The CDR3 DNA follows: TGTGCCAGCAGCTCTTCGGAGATAGATACGCAGTATTTT.

This chain uses TRBV4-1 with TRBJ1-5; D not certain. Germline CDR1 MGHRA, CDR2 YSYEKL. The CDR3 has 15 amino acids. The ends were cut back, 0 bases at V and 5 bases at J, with 11 bases in the middle. The CDR3 spells CASSQDWREHQPQHF. The CDR3 nucleotides read TGCGCCAGCAGCCAAGACTGGCGGGAGCATCAGCCCCAGCATTTT.

The chain couples TRBV12-3 or TRBV12-4 to TRBJ1-1, with D possibly matching TRBD1 (5 bases). The CDR3 runs 15 residues. Trimming stripped 6 bases from V and 4 bases from J, with 18 bases between. The CDR3 is CASSPLGGWGTEAFF. The CDR3 DNA reads TGTGCCAGCAGCCCTTTGGGGGGATGGGGCACTGAAGCTTTCTTT.

The chain couples TRBV18 to TRBJ1-5; 7 nucleotides agree with TRBD1. The CDR3 has 16 amino acids. V dropped 3 bases and J dropped 0; count of bases not matched to a gene: 5. The V gene's germline CDR1 is KGHSH and CDR2 LQKENI. In DNA, the CDR3 is TGTGCCAGCTCACCGGGACAGCCTTATAGCAATCAGCCCCAGCATTTT. This gives the protein CASSPGQPYSNQPQHF.

This clonotype turned up a few times. The chain is built from TRBV5-1 and TRBJ2-7; D might be TRBD1 (5 bases). The germline V gene has CDR1 SGHRS and CDR2 YFSETQ. The CDR3 contains 13 residues. V shed 0 bases and J shed 11 bases, with 15 bases lying between them. The DNA of the CDR3 is TGCGCCAGCAGCTTGGATCAGGCAGGGTGGAAGTACTTC. Encoded protein: CASSLDQAGWKYF.

This clonotype was observed a handful of times. The chain couples TRBV5-1 to TRBJ1-5; D is uncertain. This CDR3 is 15 amino acids long. Trimming took 0 bases from V and 3 from J, leaving 10 bases between them. CDR1 and CDR2 (germline): SGHRS, YFSETQ. CDR3 coding DNA: TGCGCCAGCAGCTTGGAGGCGGACGACAATCAGCCCCAGCATTTT. Translated: CASSLEADDNQPQHF.

This clonotype has a handful of counts. The chain is built from TRBV10-3 and TRBJ1-4; D is ambiguous. CDR3 length: 15 residues. Germline CDR1 and CDR2: ENHRY and SYGVKD. Trimming stripped 8 bases from V and 0 bases from J, with 13 bases between. The DNA for the CDR3 is TGTGCCATCGGATCGGCACCGTCAACTAATGAAAAACTGTTTTTT. As protein: CAIGSAPSTNEKLFF.

J is TRBJ1-1 and V is TRBV4-1; 10 bases are a match to TRBD1. The CDR3 sequence is 16 residues long. CDR1 MGHRA and CDR2 YSYEKL come from the germline V gene. V was pared by 4 bases and J by 4 bases, with 9 bases of the junction left unmatched. The CDR3 is CASSRSRDRGFTEAFF. CDR3 bases: TGCGCCAGCAGCCGAAGCAGGGACAGGGGTTTCACTGAAGCTTTCTTT.

This clonotype was observed a handful of times. This sequence joins TRBV29-1 and TRBJ1-2; perhaps TRBD1 as D (5 bases). Germline V lookup: CDR1 SQVTM, CDR2 ANQGSEA. This CDR3 region has 14 residues. Between the trimmed V and J ends, which lost 4 bases and 3 bases, there was a span of 15 bases. Here the CDR3 reads CSVGGDSEDYGYTF. CDR3 bases: TGCAGCGTTGGGGGGGACTCAGAGGACTATGGCTACACCTTC.